This T cell receptor (beta chain) was sequenced for a study of control samples from healthy donors and cancer patients (dated by TCRdb to the early 2020s). The CDR3 goes from the cysteine to the phenylalanine over 11 residues. Only the CDR3 portion is preserved as DNA: 33 bases, with reading frame beginning at the first base. CDR1 is given as SQVTM and CDR2 as ANQGSEA, both from the germline V gene. Trimming at the junction amounts to 4 bases on V and 4 bases on J, and the germline ends lie 7 bases apart. Libraries were prepared through the immunoSEQ multiplex PCR assay. TCRdb mirrors the immuneACCESS table, restricted to in-frame sequences. Some clones are absent from its copies; in checked studies, under half trace to an unresolved V gene, and the reason for the others is unknown. In this sample the table shows around 250,000 clones, over 75% of which occur a single time. 13% of the sample is in the top ten clones.

Concerning this clone: The specificity of this receptor is unknown. No clone much larger than this one lies a single base away; base qualities are absent.

The clonotype originates from a woman aged 60-75 years with lung cancer. The V gene is TRBV29-1 and the J gene is TRBJ1-2; no D gene call is confident. Sequencing used PBMCs. The encoded CDR3 is CSVGSGYGYTF. The sequence in DNA is TGCAGCGTTGGTTCCGGCTATGGCTACACCTTC.